Below, one TCR beta chain is given with its context. Its antigen is undetermined. Relapse was seen in all patients after autologous stem cell transplantation, and brentuximab vedotin exposure was variable. The V and J ends lost 0 bases and 7 bases, in that order; junction bases with no gene match: 4. CDR1 and CDR2 (germline): SGHNT, YYREEE (reference sequence). The CDR3 length is 15 residues. Sequencing used immunoSEQ multiplex PCR; TCRdb keeps in-frame clones, though not all of them. The sample records tens of thousands of clones, roughly 70% being singletons. The data were taken from a study of PD-1 blockade in classical Hodgkin lymphoma. Whole-study context: Patients received nivolumab 3 mg/kg intravenously every 2 weeks. Notes on the study in general: Those patients who began receiving nivolumab less than 1 year after ASCT had lower diversity, and they were excluded. Reported findings placed baseline TCR diversity lower in newly diagnosed patients (compared with healthy donors).

This TCR came from a human donor with classical Hodgkin lymphoma. The chain employs TRBV5-4 and TRBJ1-6; 7 nucleotides agree with TRBD1. The starting material was peripheral blood mononuclear cells (PBMCs), obtained before the second cycle of nivolumab. CDR3 protein: CASSLAGTVNSPLHF. The CDR3 region has the DNA TGTGCCAGCAGCTTGGCCGGGACAGTCAATTCACCCCTCCACTTT.